This TCR beta chain was sequenced for a study of shared clonotypes between healthy human individuals. Produced via immunoSEQ multiplex PCR; TCRdb's table is partial and in-frame only. The sample contains approximately 2.3 million clones, 93% of which appear only once. Concerning this clone: What it binds is unknown.

The V end was cut by 6 bases, the J end by 6 bases, with 17 bases between. Germline lookup yields CDR1 MDHEN and CDR2 SYDVKM. The CDR3 is 15 residues long. Findings and limits, study-wide: A few donors shared roughly 5% of their naive CD4 clonotypes.

The receptor comes from a man in his late teens or twenties in good health. Some clones in this sample may be carry-over from other donors' samples. This chain connects TRBV28 to TRBJ1-4; D might be TRBD1 (5 bases). Sequenced sample: naive CD4+ T cells from PBMCs. Subset denoted: CD45RA+ positively selected. As DNA, the CDR3 is TGTGCCAGCAGCCCCCTGGGGGGTCTCCATGAAAAACTGTTTTTT. Its translation: CASSPLGGLHEKLFF.